Listed below are T cell receptor beta chains from one sample, sequenced in a study of blood T cell repertoires in COVID-19. Here immunoSEQ multiplex PCR was the method, and the copy in TCRdb shows in-frame clones only, minus some. Seen here are tens of thousands of clones, almost 85% observed once, and the top ten hold just over 20%. The source material was peripheral blood. Every receptor here comes from a human donor in a cohort sampled during active COVID-19. Each CDR3 is given with its conserved first and last residue. The D gene is left open where the match is weak. Only part of the rows carry a size: once, few, many, or a class if the clone is expanded.

D gene: -
V gene: TRBV2
J gene: TRBJ2-3
clone size: -
CDR3 DNA: TGTGCCAGCAGTGATGGAGCAGATACGCAGTATTTT
CDR3 protein: CASSDGADTQYF

D gene: TRBD1
V gene: TRBV5-1
J gene: TRBJ2-1
clone size: once
CDR3 DNA: TGCGCCAGCAGCCGAGGGACAGGGGGCAATGAGCAGTTCTTC
CDR3 protein: CASSRGTGGNEQFF

D gene: TRBD2
V gene: TRBV5-4
J gene: TRBJ2-1
clone size: -
CDR3 DNA: TGTGCCAGCAGCTTACGTCTAGCGGGGGAGGGGCAGTTCTTC
CDR3 protein: CASSLRLAGEGQFF

D gene: TRBD1
V gene: TRBV27
J gene: TRBJ2-3
clone size: -
CDR3 DNA: TGTGCCAGCAGTAGGGGACAGGGGGTAACAGATACGCAGTATTTT
CDR3 protein: CASSRGQGVTDTQYF

D gene: TRBD2
V gene: TRBV5-1
J gene: TRBJ2-1
clone size: -
CDR3 DNA: TGCGCCAGCAGCACTAGCGGGGGCTCCTACAATGAGCAGTTCTTC
CDR3 protein: CASSTSGGSYNEQFF

D gene: -
V gene: TRBV5-6
J gene: TRBJ2-1
clone size: -
CDR3 DNA: TGTGCCAGCAGACTCGGGACAGGGAAGAGCGGGGGACCCTACAATGAGCAGTTCTTC
CDR3 protein: CASRLGTGKSGGPYNEQFF

D gene: -
V gene: TRBV28
J gene: TRBJ1-5
clone size: -
CDR3 DNA: TGTGCCAGCAGTTTTACGGTTTTTCAGCATTTT
CDR3 protein: CASSFTVFQHF

D gene: TRBD2
V gene: TRBV10-1
J gene: TRBJ2-1
clone size: -
CDR3 DNA: TGCGCCAGCAGTGCCCTAGCGGGGTCCTCCTACAATGAGCAGTTCTTC
CDR3 protein: CASSALAGSSYNEQFF

D gene: -
V gene: TRBV23-1
J gene: TRBJ2-1
clone size: -
CDR3 DNA: TGCGCCAGCAGTCAAGCGACTTACAATGAGCAGTTCTTC
CDR3 protein: CASSQATYNEQFF

D gene: -
V gene: TRBV5-4
J gene: TRBJ1-1
clone size: -
CDR3 DNA: TGTGCCAGCACCCGAGTCCAGGGTGTCCAGACTGAAGCTTTCTTT
CDR3 protein: CASTRVQGVQTEAFF

D gene: -
V gene: TRBV5-1
J gene: TRBJ2-7
clone size: -
CDR3 DNA: TGCGCCAGCAGCTTGGGGGCGGGGAGGGAGCAGTACTTC
CDR3 protein: CASSLGAGREQYF

D gene: TRBD2
V gene: TRBV2
J gene: TRBJ2-5
clone size: few
CDR3 DNA: TGTGCCAGCAGTGAATCGCGGGGGGCCCAAGAGACCCAGTACTTC
CDR3 protein: CASSESRGAQETQYF

D gene: TRBD1
V gene: TRBV7-9
J gene: TRBJ1-4
clone size: -
CDR3 DNA: TGTGCCAGCAGCTTAGCGGAGGGGGCAGGAACTAATGAAAAACTGTTTTTT
CDR3 protein: CASSLAEGAGTNEKLFF

D gene: TRBD1
V gene: TRBV27
J gene: TRBJ1-1
clone size: -
CDR3 DNA: TGTGCCAGCAGTTCGCTAGGGGGCCGAAGCACTGAAGCTTTCTTT
CDR3 protein: CASSSLGGRSTEAFF

D gene: -
V gene: TRBV5-1
J gene: TRBJ1-1
clone size: -
CDR3 DNA: TGCGCCAGCAGCTCGACGGACAGAGGGAACACTGAAGCTTTCTTT
CDR3 protein: CASSSTDRGNTEAFF

D gene: TRBD2
V gene: TRBV13
J gene: TRBJ2-1
clone size: few
CDR3 DNA: TGTGCCAGCACCCCCCTCGCGGGGGGAACCTACAATGAGCAGTTCTTC
CDR3 protein: CASTPLAGGTYNEQFF

D gene: -
V gene: TRBV3-1/TRBV3-2
J gene: TRBJ1-4
clone size: -
CDR3 DNA: TGTGCCAGCAGCCAAGATCGCGGGGCAACTAATGAAAAACTGTTTTTT
CDR3 protein: CASSQDRGATNEKLFF

D gene: -
V gene: TRBV7-8
J gene: TRBJ1-2
clone size: -
CDR3 DNA: TGTGCCAGCGGGGGGGGCCCCTATGGCTACACCTTC
CDR3 protein: CASGGGPYGYTF

D gene: TRBD1
V gene: TRBV11-2
J gene: TRBJ1-1
clone size: -
CDR3 DNA: TGTGCCAGCAGCAGAGTAGCGCGACAGGGGGAGAACACTGAAGCTTTCTTT
CDR3 protein: CASSRVARQGENTEAFF

D gene: -
V gene: TRBV9
J gene: TRBJ1-4
clone size: -
CDR3 DNA: TGTGCCAGCAGCCCCAGACAGGCTCGCAAGGGGTTTAATGAAAAACTGTTTTTT
CDR3 protein: CASSPRQARKGFNEKLFF

D gene: -
V gene: TRBV6-6
J gene: TRBJ2-2
clone size: -
CDR3 DNA: TGTGCCAGCAGTTACTCGAGAGGTGACACCGGGGAGCTGTTTTTT
CDR3 protein: CASSYSRGDTGELFF

D gene: TRBD2
V gene: TRBV9
J gene: TRBJ2-5
clone size: once
CDR3 DNA: TGTGCCAGCAGCGTCGGCCTAGCGGGGAAAGAGACCCAGTACTTC
CDR3 protein: CASSVGLAGKETQYF

D gene: -
V gene: TRBV2
J gene: TRBJ2-1
clone size: -
CDR3 DNA: TGTGCCAGCAGTGAGAGAGGGAGCGTGGTCGATGAGCAGTTCTTC
CDR3 protein: CASSERGSVVDEQFF

D gene: TRBD2
V gene: TRBV7-9
J gene: TRBJ2-3
clone size: -
CDR3 DNA: TGTGCCAGCAGCTCCGCCCTAGGAGCGGGGGGGCCAGATACGCAGTATTTT
CDR3 protein: CASSSALGAGGPDTQYF

D gene: -
V gene: TRBV7-2
J gene: TRBJ2-3
clone size: -
CDR3 DNA: TGTGCCAGCAGCTTGGATCAGGGCACAGATACGCAGTATTTT
CDR3 protein: CASSLDQGTDTQYF

D gene: TRBD2
V gene: TRBV13
J gene: TRBJ2-3
clone size: -
CDR3 DNA: TGTGCCAGCAGCGTCTGGACTAGCGGGGCAGATACGCAGTATTTT
CDR3 protein: CASSVWTSGADTQYF

D gene: -
V gene: TRBV24-1
J gene: TRBJ2-2
clone size: -
CDR3 DNA: TGTGCCACCAGTGAGCAGGGCAGGGGGAACACCGGGGAGCTGTTTTTT
CDR3 protein: CATSEQGRGNTGELFF

D gene: TRBD1
V gene: TRBV19
J gene: TRBJ1-1
clone size: -
CDR3 DNA: TGTGCCAGCTCAGGGGGCGTAGGAGCTTTCTTT
CDR3 protein: CASSGGVGAFF

D gene: TRBD2
V gene: TRBV30
J gene: TRBJ2-1
clone size: once
CDR3 DNA: TGTGCCTGGAGTGTCGACGGGGGGGCTTACAATGAGCAGTTCTTC
CDR3 protein: CAWSVDGGAYNEQFF

D gene: -
V gene: TRBV19
J gene: TRBJ2-3
clone size: -
CDR3 DNA: TGTGCCAGCAACAGGGACCCCTACACAGATACGCAGTATTTT
CDR3 protein: CASNRDPYTDTQYF

D gene: -
V gene: TRBV28
J gene: TRBJ1-6
clone size: -
CDR3 DNA: TGTGCCAGCAGTCCCGGGGGTAGGGATTCACCCCTCCACTTT
CDR3 protein: CASSPGGRDSPLHF

D gene: -
V gene: TRBV7-3
J gene: TRBJ2-2
clone size: once
CDR3 DNA: TGTGCCAGCAGCTCCCCGCCAGGGGGGACGAACACCGGGGAGCTGTTTTTT
CDR3 protein: CASSSPPGGTNTGELFF

D gene: -
V gene: TRBV28
J gene: TRBJ2-3
clone size: -
CDR3 DNA: TGTGCCAGCAGTTTATTGGCTAGCGTGGATACGCAGTATTTT
CDR3 protein: CASSLLASVDTQYF

D gene: -
V gene: TRBV5-4
J gene: TRBJ2-5
clone size: -
CDR3 DNA: TGTGCCAGCAGCGGGACTTCAGAGACCCAGTACTTC
CDR3 protein: CASSGTSETQYF

D gene: -
V gene: TRBV5-1
J gene: TRBJ1-2
clone size: -
CDR3 DNA: TGCGCCAGCAGCTTGAATAGATTCGGGGAGGGGAGAGATGGCTACACCTTC
CDR3 protein: CASSLNRFGEGRDGYTF

D gene: TRBD2
V gene: TRBV5-1
J gene: TRBJ2-5
clone size: -
CDR3 DNA: TGCGCCAGCAGCTTGAGCGGGGGGGCTCGGACCCAGTACTTC
CDR3 protein: CASSLSGGARTQYF

D gene: -
V gene: TRBV9
J gene: TRBJ2-2
clone size: -
CDR3 DNA: TGTGCCAGCAGCGTATCGAAGAGGGGGGGACCGAACACCGGGGAGCTGTTTTTT
CDR3 protein: CASSVSKRGGPNTGELFF

D gene: TRBD2
V gene: TRBV6-2/TRBV6-3
J gene: TRBJ2-7
clone size: -
CDR3 DNA: TGTGCCAGCAGTTTCTCTCTAGCGGGGGGATCCTACGAGCAGTACTTC
CDR3 protein: CASSFSLAGGSYEQYF

D gene: -
V gene: TRBV10-3
J gene: TRBJ2-7
clone size: -
CDR3 DNA: TGTGCCATCAGTGAGCCTGACAGTAGCTCCTACGAGCAGTACTTC
CDR3 protein: CAISEPDSSSYEQYF

D gene: -
V gene: TRBV7-6
J gene: TRBJ1-4
clone size: -
CDR3 DNA: TGTGCCAGCAGCCCAAACTCCGGGGGGCTATCAACTAATGAAAAACTGTTTTTT
CDR3 protein: CASSPNSGGLSTNEKLFF

D gene: -
V gene: TRBV27
J gene: TRBJ1-5
clone size: -
CDR3 DNA: TGTGCCAGCAGTTCGTACAGGACCTTGGGGCCCCAGCATTTT
CDR3 protein: CASSSYRTLGPQHF

D gene: TRBD1
V gene: TRBV19
J gene: TRBJ1-2
clone size: -
CDR3 DNA: TGTGCCAGTGGACAGGGGAAATATAACTATGGCTACACCTTC
CDR3 protein: CASGQGKYNYGYTF

D gene: TRBD2
V gene: TRBV7-3
J gene: TRBJ2-3
clone size: many
CDR3 DNA: TGTGCCAGCAGCTTAACTAGCGGGGAGTCAGATACGCAGTATTTT
CDR3 protein: CASSLTSGESDTQYF

D gene: -
V gene: TRBV19
J gene: TRBJ1-5
clone size: -
CDR3 DNA: TGTGCCAGTAGTTCGTCTCGACTCCTGGATAGCAATCAGCCCCAGCATTTT
CDR3 protein: CASSSSRLLDSNQPQHF

D gene: -
V gene: TRBV11-2
J gene: TRBJ1-5
clone size: -
CDR3 DNA: TGTGCCAGCAGCCCCAGCGGGGGGGATCAGCCCCAGCATTTT
CDR3 protein: CASSPSGGDQPQHF

D gene: -
V gene: TRBV23-1
J gene: TRBJ2-7
clone size: -
CDR3 DNA: TGCGCCAGCAGTCATGAGAACTCCTACGAGCAGTACTTC
CDR3 protein: CASSHENSYEQYF

D gene: TRBD2
V gene: TRBV5-1
J gene: TRBJ2-1
clone size: once
CDR3 DNA: TGCGCCAGCAGCTTGGTGGCTAGCGGGGGGCGGTACAATGAGCAGTTCTTC
CDR3 protein: CASSLVASGGRYNEQFF

D gene: TRBD2
V gene: TRBV27
J gene: TRBJ2-5
clone size: -
CDR3 DNA: TGTGCCAGCAGCGCTTCTAGCGGACTAGCGGGGGGTATGGAGACCCAGTACTTC
CDR3 protein: CASSASSGLAGGMETQYF

D gene: TRBD2
V gene: TRBV29-1
J gene: TRBJ2-1
clone size: -
CDR3 DNA: TGCAGCGTTGAAATCTGGCGGGGGGGTCTCGATGAGCAGTTCTTC
CDR3 protein: CSVEIWRGGLDEQFF

D gene: TRBD1
V gene: TRBV3-1/TRBV3-2
J gene: TRBJ2-5
clone size: -
CDR3 DNA: TGTGCCAGCAGCCAAGTCCCGGGACAGGGCCCAGCCCAGTACTTC
CDR3 protein: CASSQVPGQGPAQYF

D gene: -
V gene: TRBV3-1/TRBV3-2
J gene: TRBJ2-5
clone size: -
CDR3 DNA: TGTGCCAGGTCCAGCGTGTGGACAGAAAAGTACTTC
CDR3 protein: CARSSVWTEKYF

D gene: -
V gene: TRBV24-1
J gene: TRBJ2-7
clone size: -
CDR3 DNA: TGTGCCACCAGTGATTCAAACGAGCAGTACTTC
CDR3 protein: CATSDSNEQYF

D gene: -
V gene: TRBV19
J gene: TRBJ1-5
clone size: once
CDR3 DNA: TGTGCCAGTAGTACACCGACTGACAGGACCAGCAATCAGCCCCAGCATTTT
CDR3 protein: CASSTPTDRTSNQPQHF

D gene: -
V gene: TRBV6-5
J gene: TRBJ1-5
clone size: -
CDR3 DNA: TGTGCCAGCACCGCTGACAGATCAAGCAATCAGCCCCAGCATTTT
CDR3 protein: CASTADRSSNQPQHF